This T cell receptor beta chain was observed in a study of cytomegalovirus exposure and HLA in healthy donors. In the PCR, 60 Vbeta and 13 Jbeta primers were used. Method: immunoSEQ multiplex PCR; TCRdb's copy keeps in-frame clones and lacks some. Of 150,000 to 200,000 clones listed, 80% to 85% are singletons. The CDR3 length is 17 residues. Germline V gene sequence: CDR1 SGHDT, CDR2 YYEEEE. Trimming pared 2 bases from V and 3 bases from J, leaving 21 bases between. This clone was recorded a few times. The source material was PBMCs. The sequence derives from a woman aged 25 to 39 in good health and CMV-seronegative. V and J are TRBV5-6 and TRBJ2-7, with TRBD1 as a possible D gene (6 bases). CDR3 amino acids: CASSLGLSQDRYYEQYF. CDR3 nucleotides: TGTGCCAGCAGCTTAGGTCTGTCTCAGGACAGATACTACGAGCAGTACTTC. Filled out from reference TRBV5-6 and TRBJ2-7, the complete variable domain reads DAGVTQSPTHLIKTRGQQVTLRCSPKSGHDTVSWYQQALGQGPQFIFQYYEEEERQRGNFPDRFSGHQFPNYSSELNVNALLLGDSALYLCASSLGLSQDRYYEQYFGPGTRLTVT.